Listed below are T cell receptor beta chains from one sample, sequenced in a study of response to subunit inactivated influenza vaccine. TCRdb re-called the RT-PCR reads with MiXCR, one entry per CDR3 protein. The sample has approximately 680,000 distinct CDR3 sequences, 15% to 19% seen once; the top ten hold 11%. The sample consisted of PBMCs from blood, taken 11 to 12 days after vaccination. These receptors were collected from a man aged 50 to 60 who received an inactivated influenza vaccine. Both conserved end residues are part of each CDR3. Each record gives: D gene, clone size, V gene, J gene, CDR3 DNA, CDR3 protein. A D gene is named only where the DNA matches it firmly. The listing skips clone size in some rows; elsewhere it reads once, few, many or a size class.

D gene: NA
clone size: few
V gene: TRBV7-8
J gene: TRBJ2-5
CDR3 DNA: TGTGCCAGCAGCCCCCGATACGGGGGCTCGGAGACCCAGTACTTC
CDR3 protein: CASSPRYGGSETQYF

D gene: TRBD1
clone size: few
V gene: TRBV28
J gene: TRBJ2-7
CDR3 DNA: TGTGCCAGCAGTTTTAGGACAGGGATTTACGAGCAGTACTTC
CDR3 protein: CASSFRTGIYEQYF

D gene: TRBD2
clone size: NA
V gene: TRBV20-1
J gene: TRBJ2-3
CDR3 DNA: TGCAGTGCCACATCCTACCTCAGGACTAGCGGGGGGGCAGATACGCAGTATTTT
CDR3 protein: CSATSYLRTSGGADTQYF

D gene: NA
clone size: few
V gene: TRBV27
J gene: TRBJ1-1
CDR3 DNA: TGTGCCAGCAGTTCGATACGTCCCGTAGGGGCGGGGGCTTTCTTT
CDR3 protein: CASSSIRPVGAGAFF

D gene: TRBD1
clone size: NA
V gene: TRBV29-1
J gene: TRBJ2-3
CDR3 DNA: TGCAGCGTCCAGGGGGCGCGTAGGGATACGCAGTATTTT
CDR3 protein: CSVQGARRDTQYF

D gene: TRBD1
clone size: few
V gene: TRBV6-1
J gene: TRBJ2-7
CDR3 DNA: TGTGCCAGCACCCGAAGAACAGGGGTACACTACGAGCAGTACTTC
CDR3 protein: CASTRRTGVHYEQYF

D gene: NA
clone size: NA
V gene: TRBV29-1
J gene: TRBJ2-5
CDR3 DNA: TGCAGCGTTGAACCGGGACAGGGAACACTAGCGGGCCCCCAAGAGACCCAGTACTTC
CDR3 protein: CSVEPGQGTLAGPQETQYF

D gene: NA
clone size: few
V gene: TRBV5-1
J gene: TRBJ2-7
CDR3 DNA: TGCGCCAGCAGCTTGAATGGCGGTGACTCCTACGAGCAGTACTTC
CDR3 protein: CASSLNGGDSYEQYF

D gene: NA
clone size: NA
V gene: TRBV10-2
J gene: TRBJ1-1
CDR3 DNA: TGCGCCAGCACCCCGGGGATCGACGCTGAAGCTTTCTTT
CDR3 protein: CASTPGIDAEAFF

D gene: NA
clone size: NA
V gene: TRBV30
J gene: TRBJ2-1
CDR3 DNA: TGTGCCTGGAGTGTGACAGGCCTAGTGGGCTCCTACAATGAGCAGTTCTTC
CDR3 protein: CAWSVTGLVGSYNEQFF

D gene: NA
clone size: NA
V gene: TRBV4-3
J gene: TRBJ1-4
CDR3 DNA: TGCGCCAGCAGCCAAGATTGGTGGACTAATGAAAAACTGTTTTTT
CDR3 protein: CASSQDWWTNEKLFF

D gene: NA
clone size: once
V gene: TRBV18
J gene: TRBJ2-7
CDR3 DNA: TGTGCCAGCTCACCTCCTAGTCGGCTATGGGAGCAGTACTTC
CDR3 protein: CASSPPSRLWEQYF

D gene: TRBD1
clone size: NA
V gene: TRBV12-3/TRBV12-4
J gene: TRBJ2-3
CDR3 DNA: TGTGCCAGCAGTTTGGGGACAGACACAGATACGCAGTATTTT
CDR3 protein: CASSLGTDTDTQYF

D gene: TRBD1
clone size: many
V gene: TRBV29-1
J gene: TRBJ2-2
CDR3 DNA: TGCAGCGTTTCGCAACAGGGGCACACCGGGGAGCTGTTTTTT
CDR3 protein: CSVSQQGHTGELFF

D gene: NA
clone size: NA
V gene: TRBV4-1
J gene: TRBJ1-6
CDR3 DNA: TGCGCCAGCAGCCAAGATTGGTCAGTTTATAATTCACCCCTCCACTTT
CDR3 protein: CASSQDWSVYNSPLHF

D gene: TRBD2
clone size: many
V gene: TRBV20-1
J gene: TRBJ2-7
CDR3 DNA: TGCAGTGCTAGAGCACTAGCGGGAGGGCCAGACGAGCAGTACTTC
CDR3 protein: CSARALAGGPDEQYF

D gene: NA
clone size: NA
V gene: TRBV27
J gene: TRBJ2-3
CDR3 DNA: TGTGCCAGCAGAACAGGTTATATCGGCACAGATACGCAGTATTTT
CDR3 protein: CASRTGYIGTDTQYF

D gene: NA
clone size: few
V gene: TRBV20-1
J gene: TRBJ2-7
CDR3 DNA: TGCAAGGGCGCGGCCCTAGGAAACTACGAGCAGTACTTC
CDR3 protein: CKGAALGNYEQYF